This T cell receptor (beta chain) stems from a study of spatial heterogeneity in lung cancer. Turning to the study itself: A consistent excess of beta-chain over alpha-chain sequences was detected.

Time point here: sample taken at primary tumor resection. Unsorted whole RNA samples from tumor, nontumor lung or frozen PBMC were sequenced. The presence of a unique molecular identifier marked each TCR cDNA molecule. TCRdb reprocessed the 5' RACE reads via MiXCR and lists one record per CDR3 protein. Of tens of thousands of distinct CDR3 sequences detected, around 9% appear once; the ten largest clones hold about 7%. J lost 0 bases, V lost 6 bases, and 2 bases had no gene match. The CDR3 contains 12 residues. From germline, CDR1 is DFQATT and CDR2 SNEGSKA (reference sequence). Here the sequenced sample was PBMCs, taken at surgery. V gene TRBV20-1 combines with J gene TRBJ2-7, with TRBD1 identical over 7 bases. The sequence derives from a male donor with early-stage non-small cell lung cancer. The chain's CDR3 is CSAGDSSYEQYF. CDR3 in DNA: TGCAGTGCCGGGGACAGCTCCTACGAGCAGTACTTC.